This is a list of T cell receptor beta chains from one sample in a study of Graves' ophthalmopathy and Graves' hyperthyroidism. TCRdb re-called the multiplex PCR reads through MiXCR, storing one row per CDR3 protein. Seen here are about 740,000 distinct CDR3 sequences, 40% observed once, and the top ten hold less than 55%. Sequencing was performed on peripheral blood. The receptors stem from an adult man with Graves' ophthalmopathy. CDR3s include the opening cysteine and the closing phenylalanine or tryptophan. D genes are given only for firm matches. Rows give clone size only sometimes, using once, few, many, or a class for an expanded clone.

v_call	clone_size	d_call	j_call	cdr3_nt	cdr3_aa
TRBV5-6	-	-	TRBJ1-2	TGTGCCTGGCAGATGTGGGGCTATGGCTACACCTTC	CAWQMWGYGYTF
TRBV10-3	-	-	TRBJ1-1	TGTGCCAGCAGTTCTGGGGGGAGTATCGCTGAAGCTTTCTTT	CASSSGGSIAEAFF
TRBV15	few	-	TRBJ2-7	TGTGCCACCAGCAGAGTAGAGGGCTACGAGCAGTACTTC	CATSRVEGYEQYF
TRBV20-1	few	-	TRBJ1-3	TGCAGTGCTAGAGTGAGTCCGCTCAGAAACACCATATATTTT	CSARVSPLRNTIYF
TRBV7-2	-	-	TRBJ2-2	TGTGCCAGCAGCAATAGTGTAATCGGGGAGCTGTTTTTT	CASSNSVIGELFF
TRBV24-1	-	TRBD1	TRBJ1-5	TGTGCCACCAGTGATTTCCAGGCAGGGGGTTATTACGAGCATTTT	CATSDFQAGGYYEHF
TRBV7-9	-	-	TRBJ2-5	TGTGCCAGCAGCTTAGAGGCCTTTCAAGAGACCCAGTACTTC	CASSLEAFQETQYF
TRBV11-2	few	-	TRBJ2-5	TGTGCCAGCAGCGCATCGGGACCAAGGACGGAGACCCAGTACTTC	CASSASGPRTETQYF
TRBV15	few	TRBD2	TRBJ2-5	TGTGCCACCAGCAGAGACCCTAGCGGACAAGAGACCCAGTACTTC	CATSRDPSGQETQYF
TRBV20-1	-	-	TRBJ1-5	TGCAGTGCTAGCCATACAGGGCCAGAGACCCAGCATTTT	CSASHTGPETQHF
TRBV19	-	TRBD1	TRBJ1-1	TGTGCCAGTAGTATAGCGGGACAGGCGAACACTGAAGCTTCCTTT	CASSIAGQANTEASF
TRBV29-1	few	-	TRBJ2-2	TGCAGCGTTGAAGATGGGACCTCCGAGAACACCGGGGAGCTGTTTTTT	CSVEDGTSENTGELFF
TRBV7-4	-	-	TRBJ2-1	TGTGCCAGCAGCCCGTTTATGCGGAACCATGAGCAGTTCTTC	CASSPFMRNHEQFF
TRBV7-3	many	-	TRBJ1-1	TGTGCCAGCAGCTTAGGAGGGCCAGACTCGGCTTTCTTT	CASSLGGPDSAFF
TRBV6-5	few	-	TRBJ1-1	TGTGCCAGCAGTCCTCTGGCAGGGAGGCCTGAAGCTTTCTTT	CASSPLAGRPEAFF
TRBV24-1	-	-	TRBJ1-5	TGTGCCAGCAGTTCCCGGCAGAGCAATCAGCCCCAGCATTTT	CASSSRQSNQPQHF
TRBV11-1	-	-	TRBJ2-5	TGTGCCAGCAGCTTAGGCCGAAGTTGGGGGGGCGAAGGGACCCAGTACTTC	CASSLGRSWGGEGTQYF
TRBV19	-	-	TRBJ1-1	TGTGCCAGTAGCTCTACTTTAGCCGCTGAAGCTTTCTTT	CASSSTLAAEAFF
TRBV7-2	few	TRBD1	TRBJ2-3	TGTGCCAGCAGCTCCTTCGACAGGGGGCAAGCAGATACGCAGTATTTT	CASSSFDRGQADTQYF
TRBV29-1	-	-	TRBJ1-2	TGCAGCGCAAGGGAGGGGTTATCCCTCTATGGCTACACCTTC	CSAREGLSLYGYTF
TRBV25-1	-	-	TRBJ2-3	TGTGCCAGCAGACGCCGGGCTAGCCCAGATACGCAGTATTTT	CASRRRASPDTQYF
TRBV20-1	many	-	TRBJ1-6	TGCAGTGCTGTGACACGATCTAATTCACCCCTCCACTTT	CSAVTRSNSPLHF
TRBV7-9	many	-	TRBJ2-5	TGTGCCAGCAGCTTAGGGACAGCTAAAGAGACCCAGTACTTC	CASSLGTAKETQYF
TRBV2	-	-	TRBJ1-1	TGTGCCAGCAGTGAAATGGGAGGGGCTAATGAAGCTTTCTTT	CASSEMGGANEAFF
TRBV7-2	many	-	TRBJ1-6	TGTGCCAGCAGCTTAGGAAGGGGGATGGGCGATTCACCCCTCCACTTT	CASSLGRGMGDSPLHF
TRBV25-1	-	TRBD2	TRBJ2-7	TGTGCCAGCAGTTACCCGCCTAGCGGGTCCCCCTACGAGCAGTACTTC	CASSYPPSGSPYEQYF
TRBV6-1	-	-	TRBJ1-5	TGTGCCAGCAGGGAAAGTGGGGATAAGAATCAGCCCCAGCATTTT	CASRESGDKNQPQHF
TRBV10-3	-	TRBD1	TRBJ1-1	TGTGCCAGCAGTTACCTAACAGGGGCCTCCACTGAAGCTTTCTTT	CASSYLTGASTEAFF
TRBV19	many	TRBD1	TRBJ1-4	TGTGCCAGTAGTACGCGGACAGGGGGCAATGAAAAACTGTTTTTT	CASSTRTGGNEKLFF
TRBV25-1	few	TRBD1	TRBJ2-2	TGTGCCAGCAGACCCAGGGGGTCTAACACCGGGGAGCTGTTTTTT	CASRPRGSNTGELFF
TRBV16	few	-	TRBJ1-1	TGTGCCAGCAGTTTCTTCAGTGGGGACACTGAAGCTTTCTTT	CASSFFSGDTEAFF
TRBV10-3	many	-	TRBJ1-1	TGTGCCAGTACACAGGGTTCGAACACTGAAGCTTTCTTT	CASTQGSNTEAFF
TRBV19	many	-	TRBJ2-5	TGTGCCAGTAGTATAGTCGGCGGGTTTGAGACCCAGTACTTC	CASSIVGGFETQYF
TRBV2	-	-	TRBJ1-2	TGTGCCAGCAGTGAAATCCGGGCAGGACCCTCTGATGGCTACACCTTC	CASSEIRAGPSDGYTF
TRBV25-1	-	-	TRBJ2-7	TGTGCCAGCCCTGGGAGGTTGGCCTACGAGCAGTACTTC	CASPGRLAYEQYF
TRBV9	many	-	TRBJ2-7	TGTGCCAGCAGCGTAGGTCAGGGGACGGGGGAGCAGTACTTC	CASSVGQGTGEQYF
TRBV20-1	-	-	TRBJ2-2	TGCAGTGCTAGAGCCGGGCCTGGGGAGCTGTTTTTT	CSARAGPGELFF
TRBV14	-	TRBD1	TRBJ2-7	TGTGCCAGCTCCCCTGGGACAGGGTTGGGAGTTTACGAGCAGTACTTC	CASSPGTGLGVYEQYF
TRBV29-1	-	-	TRBJ1-2	TGCAGCACTCGCAAGAATTATGGCTACACCTTC	CSTRKNYGYTF
TRBV10-3	-	TRBD1	TRBJ1-1	TGTGCCCTTAGGACAGGGCCCAACACTGAAGCTTTCTTT	CALRTGPNTEAFF
TRBV24-1	-	TRBD1	TRBJ1-1	TGTGCCAGCAGTCACCCCGGTCCCTCGTCCCGGGACAGGGGAAAGAACACTGAAGCTTTCTTT	CASSHPGPSSRDRGKNTEAFF
TRBV20-1	-	TRBD1	TRBJ2-7	TGCAGTGCTCACCGGGACAGGGGGCTCTTTACCTACGAGCAGTACTTC	CSAHRDRGLFTYEQYF
TRBV7-2	-	TRBD1	TRBJ1-5	TGTGCCAGCAGCGTACAGGGGGCGAATCAGCCCCAGCATTTT	CASSVQGANQPQHF
TRBV12-3/TRBV12-4	-	TRBD1	TRBJ1-6	TGTGCCAGCATCCGACAGGGGGCCTATAATTCACCCCTCCACTTT	CASIRQGAYNSPLHF
TRBV12-3/TRBV12-4	-	-	TRBJ2-7	TGTGCCAGCAGTTTAGCGAGGGGGGGGGCCTACGAGCAATACTTC	CASSLARGGAYEQYF
TRBV6-6	few	-	TRBJ1-1	TGTGCCAGCAGTTACGGCAGGGGAAGGACTGAAGCTTTCTTT	CASSYGRGRTEAFF
TRBV6-6	-	-	TRBJ2-7	TGTGCCAGCAGTTATAAAGGTTCCTACGAGCAGTACTTC	CASSYKGSYEQYF
TRBV19	-	-	TRBJ2-2	TGTGCCAGTAGTATAGGCGCAGGCGTCAAGGAGCTGTTTTTT	CASSIGAGVKELFF
TRBV10-3	few	TRBD1	TRBJ1-2	TGTGCCATCAGTGATCCCCCGGACAGGGTCCTCCATGGCTACACCTTC	CAISDPPDRVLHGYTF
TRBV7-2	few	TRBD1	TRBJ1-1	TGTGCCAGCAGTGGTAGACAGGGGACGGGGAACACTGAAGCTTTCTTT	CASSGRQGTGNTEAFF
TRBV25-1	-	TRBD2	TRBJ2-7	TGTGCCAGCAGCGCTACGGGACTAGGTTCGTCCGAGCAGTACTTC	CASSATGLGSSEQYF
TRBV10-3	-	-	TRBJ1-6	TGTGCCATCAGTGCATCAGTCCCCGATTCACCCCTCCACTTT	CAISASVPDSPLHF
TRBV29-1	-	-	TRBJ2-5	TGCAGCGTCCTACGGGATGGCGGAGAAGAGACCCGGTACTTC	CSVLRDGGEETRYF
TRBV7-8	-	-	TRBJ1-2	TGTGCCAGCAGCTTACATCTAGCGGGGGGCGATGGCTACACCTTC	CASSLHLAGGDGYTF
TRBV7-9	-	-	TRBJ2-3	TGTGCCAGCAGCTCGCTCCGGGACACAGATACGCAGTATTTT	CASSSLRDTDTQYF
TRBV5-5	few	TRBD2	TRBJ2-7	TGTGCCAGCAGCTTCCGACTGGGGACTAGCGGGGGGGTCTCCTACGAGCAGTACTTC	CASSFRLGTSGGVSYEQYF
TRBV12-3/TRBV12-4	-	-	TRBJ2-7	TGTGCCAGCAGCTTAGATACCTTTTCCTTATTATTC	CASSLDTFSLLF